This TCR beta chain was sequenced in a study of radiotherapy plus CTLA-4 blockade in lung cancer. Study-level background: Patients showed objective responses in about 20% of cases, and disease control was achieved by less than 35%. Findings and caveats of the study: Blood TCR clones of tumor origin expanded after radiotherapy plus ipilimumab.

As for this clone: Its antigen is still unknown.

The V gene end was trimmed by 1 base and the J gene end by 8 bases; junction bases not matched to a gene: 11. CDR1 is SGHVS, CDR2 FQNEAQ, per germline. The length of the CDR3 is 16 residues. The data were produced by immunoSEQ multiplex PCR, yet TCRdb's version contains in-frame clones alone and is incomplete. The sample includes 55,000 to 80,000 clones, 78% of them seen just once. This sample comprised peripheral blood, obtained from a patient treated with radiotherapy plus ipilimumab. This chain uses TRBV7-8 with TRBJ2-1, with 7 positions matching TRBD1. The TCR comes from a human donor with non-small cell lung cancer who had a complete response to radiotherapy plus ipilimumab. The CDR3 DNA is TGTGCCAGCAGCTTAGGTCCAACGGGCAGGGGGTATGAGCAGTTCTTC. It specifies CASSLGPTGRGYEQFF.